Listed below are T cell receptor beta chains from one sample, sequenced in a study of blood T cell repertoires in COVID-19. TCRdb's table, derived via immunoSEQ multiplex PCR, lists solely in-frame clones and lacks some. The sample gives roughly 230,000 clones, 84% of which show up once; 4.4% is in the top ten. The sample consisted of peripheral blood. These receptors came from a man between 45 and 60 years old with active or convalescent COVID-19. Each CDR3 is given with its conserved first and last residue. A D gene is named only where the DNA matches it firmly. Size values are once, few and many counts, or a class for expanded clones, and some rows have none.

v_gene: TRBV28
d_gene: TRBD1
j_gene: TRBJ1-2
len: 13
abundance: once
CDR3nt: TGTGCCAGCAGTTCGGGACAGGTCTATGGCTACACCTTC
CDR3aa: CASSSGQVYGYTF

v_gene: TRBV6-5
d_gene: NA
j_gene: TRBJ1-5
len: 13
abundance: NA
CDR3nt: TGTGCCAGCAGCCGGGGGAGCAATCAGCCCCAGCATTTT
CDR3aa: CASSRGSNQPQHF

v_gene: TRBV25-1
d_gene: NA
j_gene: TRBJ2-1
len: 13
abundance: NA
CDR3nt: TGTGCCAGCAGTCCCAGAGGCTACAATGAGCAGTTCTTC
CDR3aa: CASSPRGYNEQFF

v_gene: TRBV9
d_gene: NA
j_gene: TRBJ2-2
len: 14
abundance: NA
CDR3nt: TGTGCCAGCAGCGTAGGTTCAGTCACCGGGGAGCTGTTTTTT
CDR3aa: CASSVGSVTGELFF

v_gene: TRBV12-3/TRBV12-4
d_gene: NA
j_gene: TRBJ1-2
len: 13
abundance: NA
CDR3nt: TGTGCCAGCAGTTTCCGAGCTAACTATGGCTACACCTTC
CDR3aa: CASSFRANYGYTF

v_gene: TRBV6-5
d_gene: NA
j_gene: TRBJ1-5
len: 15
abundance: NA
CDR3nt: TGTGCCAGCAGCGGAAGGCTACAGGGTATCCAGCCCCAGCATTTT
CDR3aa: CASSGRLQGIQPQHF

v_gene: TRBV27
d_gene: NA
j_gene: TRBJ1-1
len: 15
abundance: NA
CDR3nt: TGTGCCAGCAGCCCTCTGGGGGACTCCCTAGAGGAAGCTTTCTTT
CDR3aa: CASSPLGDSLEEAFF

v_gene: TRBV24-1
d_gene: NA
j_gene: TRBJ2-7
len: 12
abundance: NA
CDR3nt: TGTGCCAGGCCGGGTGACTCCTACGAGCAGTACTTC
CDR3aa: CARPGDSYEQYF

v_gene: TRBV18
d_gene: NA
j_gene: TRBJ1-1
len: 17
abundance: NA
CDR3nt: TGTGCCAGCTCACCACAGTGGTCCGGGAAGATAGGTACTGAAGCTTTCTTT
CDR3aa: CASSPQWSGKIGTEAFF

v_gene: TRBV29-1
d_gene: TRBD2
j_gene: TRBJ2-2
len: 14
abundance: few
CDR3nt: TGCAGCGGGACCGGGACTACAAACACCGGGGAGCTGTTTTTT
CDR3aa: CSGTGTTNTGELFF

v_gene: TRBV13
d_gene: NA
j_gene: TRBJ2-1
len: 15
abundance: NA
CDR3nt: TGTGCCAGCAGCTTAGGCCGGGGGACCTTCGGAGAGCAGTTCTTC
CDR3aa: CASSLGRGTFGEQFF

v_gene: TRBV6-5
d_gene: NA
j_gene: TRBJ2-1
len: 12
abundance: once
CDR3nt: TGTGCCAGCAGTTACTTCCAGTCCCCGCAGTTCTTC
CDR3aa: CASSYFQSPQFF

v_gene: TRBV6-5
d_gene: NA
j_gene: TRBJ1-2
len: 14
abundance: NA
CDR3nt: TGTGCCAGCAGTTATGGGACACGGGCCTTTGGCTACACCTTC
CDR3aa: CASSYGTRAFGYTF